This TCR beta chain was captured in a study of blood T cells in healthy people across ages. Study-level results: The study found more naive CD4+ cells and higher diversity in long-lived than aged donors.

The J segment lost 4 bases and the V segment lost 2 bases, leaving 8 bases of the junction unmatched. Germline CDR1 and CDR2: MNHEY and SVGEGT. The length of the CDR3 is 16 residues. Notes on this clonotype: Its antigen is as yet unknown.

A second PCR, run for about 7 to 11 cycles, used a sample-barcoded 5' primer plus a J-beta primer mix. MiXCR, run by TCRdb on the 5' RACE reads, gives a single entry per CDR3 protein. The sample contains fewer than 650,000 distinct CDR3 sequences, roughly a quarter of which appear only once. These same records also appear under a second study, on T cells of mothers and their children. This second report adds: The cDNA synthesis received all extracted RNA, at around 1.6 ug per 15 ul. The study found thymic selection shapes TCR recombination output similarly in related and unrelated pairs. None of the identified T cell clones proved to be persistent microchimeric clones.

This TCR derives from a boy between 2 and 15 years old in good health. The chain recombines TRBV6-2 or TRBV6-3 with TRBJ2-5, with 9 bases fitting TRBD2. Sequencing was carried out using blood. CDR3 sequence (DNA): TGTGCCAGCAGTTACCACGGGATTAGCGGGAGAGAGACCCAGTACTTC. Translating it yields CASSYHGISGRETQYF.